Following are 16 T cell receptor beta chains from one sample sequenced in a study of shared clonotypes between healthy human individuals (dated by TCRdb to 2018 to 2021). Libraries were made using the immunoSEQ multiplex PCR assay. TCRdb mirrors the immuneACCESS table, restricted to in-frame sequences. Some clones are absent from its copies; in checked studies, under half trace to an unresolved V gene, and the reason for the others is unknown. The sample yields 300,000 to 400,000 clones; under 80% were counted once. The ten biggest clones cover 10% of the sample. Sequenced input: memory CD4+ T cells sorted from blood. The cell subset or site label, read with the paper, signifies: CD45RA-negative fraction. All receptors derive from a man aged 25 to 45 in good health.

V gene TRBV5-1 combines with J gene TRBJ2-5; possible D gene TRBD2, 6 bases. The length of the CDR3 is 13 residues. Per the germline V gene, CDR1 is SGHRS and CDR2 is YFSETQ. The V and J ends lost 4 bases and 3 bases respectively, with 10 bases between them. CDR3 amino acids: CASSRGLKETQYF. CDR3 in DNA: TGCGCCAGCAGCCGGGGACTGAAAGAGACCCAGTACTTC.

This clone was seen more than once but under ten times. V is TRBV27 and J is TRBJ1-1; no clear D gene. CDR1 is MNHEY, CDR2 SMNVEV, per germline (reference sequence). V was cut by 6 bases and J by 1 base, with 9 bases left in between. CDR3 length equals 13 residues. The DNA for the CDR3 is TGTGCCAGCAGAGTTAAGCCGAACACTGAAGCTTTCTTT. Its protein is CASRVKPNTEAFF.

In its sample, this clone was seen many times. The chain recombines TRBV7-2 with TRBJ2-1; 9 nucleotides align to TRBD2. V was clipped by 5 bases and J by 6 bases; unmatched bases: 8. The CDR3 has 15 amino acids. Germline-derived CDR1 and CDR2 are SGHTA and FQGNSA. The CDR3 region has the DNA TGTGCCAGCAGCCGCGGGACTAGCCGATCCAATGAGCAGTTCTTC. Amino acid sequence: CASSRGTSRSNEQFF. Full variable domain (outside the CDR3, taken from reference TRBV7-2 and TRBJ2-1): GAGVSQSPSNKVTEKGKDVELRCDPISGHTALYWYRQSLGQGLEFLIYFQGNSAPDKSGLPSDRFSAERTGGSVSTLTIQRTQQEDSAVYLCASSRGTSRSNEQFFGPGTRLTVL.

The chain is built from TRBV6-5 and TRBJ1-2; TRBD1 matches at 9 bases. The CDR3 runs 14 residues. Germline lookup yields CDR1 MNHEY and CDR2 SVGAGI. V lost 6 bases and J lost 7; bases outside the gene matches: 9. The CDR3: CASSAGTGLSGYTF. The CDR3 DNA reads as TGTGCCAGCAGCGCCGGGACAGGGTTGTCTGGCTACACCTTC.

The genes are TRBV18 and TRBJ1-1; D is unresolved. CDR1 KGHSH and CDR2 LQKENI come from the germline V gene. V was shortened by 3 bases and J by 7 bases, with 12 bases between the two germline ends. This CDR3 is 13 amino acids long. The DNA for the CDR3 is TGTGCCAGCTCACCCCTTTCCGGGGTTGAAGCTTTCTTT. Translating gives CASSPLSGVEAFF.

V is TRBV5-1 and J is TRBJ2-6; the match to TRBD1 covers 7 bases. From germline, CDR1 is SGHRS and CDR2 YFSETQ. The CDR3 consists of 15 residues. J gave up 2 bases and V 4 bases, and 3 bases lay outside the gene matches. The CDR3 sequence is CASSLGQAGANVLTF. The DNA of the CDR3 is TGCGCCAGCAGCCTTGGACAGGCTGGGGCCAACGTCCTGACTTTC.

Points on this clone: Germline and junction disagree at one end, which may indicate a read error. The chain recombines TRBV7-7 with TRBJ1-3, with a possible D match to TRBD1 (6 bases). This CDR3 is built from 16 residues. The germline V gene encodes CDR1 SSHAT and CDR2 FNYEAQ (reference sequence). The chain's CDR3 is CASSSTGQNSGNTIYF. The CDR3 nucleotides read TGTGCTAGCAGCTCCACGGGACAAAACTCTGGAAACACCATATATTTT.

The chain has TRBV5-1 and TRBJ2-5; TRBD1 is a possible D gene (6 bases). V dropped 8 bases and J dropped 5 bases, with 22 bases sitting between them. The CDR3 is made up of 15 amino acids. CDR1 is SGHRS, CDR2 YFSETQ, per germline. Written as DNA, the CDR3 is TGCGCCAGTATCCGAGGGACAACCAACCGGGAGACCCAGTACTTC. It translates to CASIRGTTNRETQYF.

The V gene is TRBV7-3, the J gene TRBJ1-5; D may be TRBD1 (6 bases). Between the trimmed V and J ends, which lost 3 bases and 4 bases, there was a span of 31 bases. Germline CDR1 is SGHTA and CDR2 is FQGTGA. This CDR3 is 21 amino acids long. For the CDR3, the DNA is TGTGCCAGCAGCTTCCGTGAGGTAATGCCAGGGAAAGTGAGGGGGAATCAGCCCCAGCATTTT. Its protein product is CASSFREVMPGKVRGNQPQHF. Filled out from reference TRBV7-3 and TRBJ1-5, the complete variable domain reads GAGVSQTPSNKVTEKGKYVELRCDPISGHTALYWYRQSLGQGPEFLIYFQGTGAADDSGLPNDRFFAVRPEGSVSTLKIQRTERGDSAVYLCASSFREVMPGKVRGNQPQHFGDGTRLSIL.

This clone was seen a single time. The chain has TRBV4-3 and TRBJ2-1; TRBD1 matches 11 bases. Trimming cost V 0 bases and J 9 bases; bases outside gene matches: 10. This CDR3 spans 17 amino acids. Germline loops: CDR1 LGHNA, CDR2 YSLEER. The CDR3 loop is CASSQDRGQGGAGEQFF. CDR3 in DNA: TGCGCCAGCAGCCAAGATCGGGGACAGGGGGGAGCTGGTGAGCAGTTCTTC.

CDR3 DNA sequence: TGTGCCAGCAGCTTTCCCCCTCCCTACGAGCAGTACTTC. Translated: CASSFPPPYEQYF. V is TRBV7-2 and J is TRBJ2-7; D gene unclear. V was pared by 3 bases and J by 2 bases, with 8 bases between. Germline CDR1 is SGHTA and CDR2 is FQGNSA. The CDR3 extends over 13 amino acids.

This clone was seen just once. The chain combines TRBV5-4 with TRBJ2-1; the D is unclear. The CDR3 contains 14 residues. V was shortened by 3 bases and J by 0 bases, with 7 bases between the two germline ends. Germline V CDR1 and CDR2: SGHNT, YYREEE (reference sequence). The DNA of the CDR3 is TGTGCCAGCAGCTCTGCGAGCTCCTACAATGAGCAGTTCTTC. It encodes CASSSASSYNEQFF. The full variable domain, in which reference TRBV5-4 and TRBJ2-1 provide the parts outside the CDR3, is ETGVTQSPTHLIKTRGQQVTLRCSSQSGHNTVSWYQQALGQGPQFIFQYYREEENGRGNFPPRFSGLQFPNYSSELNVNALELDDSALYLCASSSASSYNEQFFGPGTRLTVL.

The chain joins TRBV7-2 to TRBJ1-6, with 10 bases identical to TRBD1. J lost 14 bases, V lost 1 base, and 8 bases had no gene match. The CDR3 totals 15 residues. CDR1 and CDR2 (germline): SGHTA, FQGNSA. CDR3 nucleotides: TGTGCCAGCAGCTTAGGCGGGACAGGGGTGACATCCCTCCACTTT. It is translated as CASSLGGTGVTSLHF.

The rearrangement links TRBV5-1 to TRBJ2-7; 10 bases are shared with TRBD2. Looked up from germline, CDR1 is SGHRS and CDR2 is YFSETQ. The CDR3 consists of 15 residues. Losses at the gene ends were 3 bases for V and 4 bases for J; bases not matched to a gene: 7. Here the CDR3 reads CASSSRLTSGYEQYF. CDR3 DNA: TGCGCCAGCAGCTCCCGCTTGACTAGCGGGTACGAGCAGTACTTC.

The chain is built from TRBV29-1 and TRBJ2-1, with D possibly matching TRBD1 (6 bases). The CDR3 is 16 amino acids. Trimming took off 3 bases at V and 0 bases at J, with 15 bases between the two ends. Germline lookup yields CDR1 SQVTM and CDR2 ANQGSEA. The CDR3 bases are TGCAGCGTTGACCTGAGGCAGGGGAACTCCTACAATGAGCAGTTCTTC. Amino acid sequence: CSVDLRQGNSYNEQFF.

The CDR3 here is CASSLALAGGAFF. Here the CDR3 DNA reads TGTGCCAGCAGCTTAGCCCTAGCGGGAGGGGCGTTCTTC. V is TRBV11-3 and J is TRBJ2-1; 12 bases match TRBD2. Looked up from germline, CDR1 is SGHNT and CDR2 is YENEEA. Losses at the gene ends were 1 base for V and 15 bases for J; bases not matched to a gene: 4. CDR3 size: 13 residues.